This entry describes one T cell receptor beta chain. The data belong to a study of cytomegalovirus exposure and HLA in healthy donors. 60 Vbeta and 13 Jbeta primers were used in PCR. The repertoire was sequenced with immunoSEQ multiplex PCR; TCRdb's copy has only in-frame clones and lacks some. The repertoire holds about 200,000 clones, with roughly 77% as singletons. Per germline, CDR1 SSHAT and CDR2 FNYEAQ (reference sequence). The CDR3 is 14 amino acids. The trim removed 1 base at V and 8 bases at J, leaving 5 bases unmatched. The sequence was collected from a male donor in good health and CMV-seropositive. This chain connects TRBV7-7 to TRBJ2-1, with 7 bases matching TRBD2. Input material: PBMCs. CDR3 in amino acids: CASSLGTSADEQFF. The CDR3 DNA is TGTGCCAGCAGCTTAGGAACTAGCGCAGATGAGCAGTTCTTC.